Included here is one T cell receptor beta chain sequence, with context. Measured with immunoSEQ multiplex PCR; TCRdb has only the in-frame clones, and not every one. Altogether tens of thousands of clones are present, about nine tenths being singletons, with the ten largest covering about 3%. These data belong to a study of blood T cell repertoires in COVID-19. About the study: Material from acute and convalescent COVID-19 was sourced from the United States, Italy and Spain.

This TCR derives from a woman between 50 and 59 years old with active or convalescent COVID-19. Sequenced input: peripheral blood.

The CDR3 coding sequence is TGTGCCAGCAGCCAAGATTTTAGCGGACATGATACAGATACGCAGTATTTT. Protein sequence: CASSQDFSGHDTDTQYF. The chain carries TRBV3-1 (or the pseudogene TRBV3-2) and TRBJ2-3, with D possibly matching TRBD2 (6 bases). CDR1 LGHDT and CDR2 YNNKEL come from the germline V gene (reference sequence). Trimming cost V 0 bases and J 3 bases, with 16 bases left between them. There are 17 residues in the CDR3.